Below, 10 T cell receptor beta chains from the same sample are listed, as sequenced in a study of T cells in Graves' hyperthyroidism and ophthalmopathy. TCR beta CDR3 sequences were amplified from RNA transcripts. HTBI primers drove first-round RT-PCR of the TCR CDR3. A single record per CDR3 protein comes from TCRdb applying MiXCR to the multiplex PCR reads. The table has about 700,000 distinct CDR3 sequences, 14% seen once; the top ten hold roughly 10%. Sequenced material: blood. These receptors came from a woman in her late teens or twenties with Graves' hyperthyroidism.

The chain is built from TRBV12-3 or TRBV12-4 and TRBJ1-5; 9 bases fit TRBD1. V lost 3 bases and J lost 4; bases outside the gene matches: 4. The CDR3 has 15 amino acids. The CDR3 coding sequence is TGTGCCAGCAGTTTGGGACAGGGTTGGAATCAGCCCCAGCATTTT. Its protein product is CASSLGQGWNQPQHF.

The chain uses TRBV28 and TRBJ2-3; 7 bases agree with TRBD2. The CDR3 extends over 10 amino acids. Germline V lookup: CDR1 MDHEN, CDR2 SYDVKM. V shed 10 bases, J shed 9 bases, and the junction held 4 bases outside the gene matches. CDR3 DNA: TGTGCCATCGGGAGGATCACGCAGTATTTT. Amino acid sequence: CAIGRITQYF.

This clonotype occurred a few times. The chain is built from TRBV6-4 and TRBJ1-2; no firm D call. The germline gives CDR1 MRHNA, CDR2 SNTAGT. V lost 0 bases, J lost 6 bases, and 8 bases lay in between. The CDR3 runs to 13 residues. The CDR3 DNA reads TGTGCCAGCAGTGACTCGGACGGAGATGGCTACACCTTC. Protein product: CASSDSDGDGYTF.

This clonotype was counted many times. The V gene is TRBV11-2, the J gene TRBJ2-7, with D tentatively TRBD2 (6 bases). V was cut by 8 bases and J by 2 bases, with 22 bases left in between. The CDR3 contains 16 residues. Germline V lookup: CDR1 SGHAT, CDR2 FQNNGV. This CDR3 reads CASGLTPRSGTYEQYF. The CDR3 nucleotides are TGTGCCAGCGGACTAACCCCACGTAGCGGAACCTACGAGCAGTACTTC.

The V gene is TRBV7-9, the J gene TRBJ2-2; TRBD1 or TRBD2 may be the D gene (5 bases each). CDR3 length: 15 residues. Germline assignment: CDR1 SEHNR and CDR2 FQNEAQ (reference sequence). Trimming shortened V by 2 bases and J by 3 bases, and 10 bases separated the two germline ends. This CDR3 is CASSLLGRYTGELFF. As DNA, the CDR3 is TGTGCCAGCAGCTTATTGGGACGGTACACCGGGGAGCTGTTTTTT.

This clonotype occurred many times. V is TRBV7-2 and J is TRBJ2-3; 9 nucleotides line up with TRBD2. The CDR3 has 15 amino acids. Germline CDR1 and CDR2: SGHTA and FQGNSA. The V segment lost 6 bases and the J segment 0 bases; nucleotides outside the gene matches: 4. The CDR3 sequence: CASRLAGTSTDTQYF. In DNA, the CDR3 is TGTGCCAGCAGGCTAGCGGGGACTAGCACAGATACGCAGTATTTT.

The chain couples TRBV6-4 to TRBJ2-5; possible D gene TRBD2, 6 bases. Germline V gene sequence: CDR1 MRHNA, CDR2 SNTAGT. V was clipped by 7 bases and J by 4 bases, with 13 bases between them. This CDR3 comprises 13 residues. CDR3 DNA sequence: TGTGCCAGCAAGGGCGGGGTATTAGAGACCCAGTACTTC. Its protein product is CASKGGVLETQYF.

This clonotype came up many times. The V call is TRBV4-1, the J call TRBJ1-2; D might be TRBD1 (5 bases). The V end was cut by 3 bases, the J end by 8 bases, with 10 bases between. Per the germline V gene, CDR1 is MGHRA and CDR2 is YSYEKL. CDR3 length equals 12 residues. The CDR3 loop is CASSQGGPGYTF. CDR3 coding DNA: TGCGCCAGCAGCCAGGGGGGTCCGGGCTACACCTTC.

Many counts were recorded for this clonotype. The chain carries TRBV9 and TRBJ2-1, with D uncertain. CDR1 is SGDLS, CDR2 YYNGEE, per germline. The V end was cut by 0 bases, the J end by 2 bases, with 9 bases between. This CDR3 is 15 amino acids long. In nucleotides, the CDR3 is TGTGCCAGCAGCGTAGCACGGGCCACCTACAATGAGCAGTTCTTC. It translates to CASSVARATYNEQFF.

This clonotype was counted a few times. The chain combines TRBV18 with TRBJ2-1; 14 positions match TRBD2. The germline V gene encodes CDR1 KGHSH and CDR2 LQKENI. The CDR3 consists of 14 residues. Trimming at V came to 3 bases and at J to 10 bases, leaving 2 bases not matched to a gene. This chain's CDR3 is CASSPGLAGEEQFF. Written as DNA, the CDR3 is TGTGCCAGCTCACCGGGACTAGCGGGAGAGGAGCAGTTCTTC.